The rows below give T cell receptor beta chains drawn from one sample of a study of CD8 T cells in ankylosing spondylitis. TCRdb re-derived calls from the 5' RACE reads in MiXCR, one entry per CDR3 protein. The table lists fewer than 400,000 distinct CDR3 sequences, about 14% of them singletons. What was sequenced was blood, either unsorted or a sorted T cell fraction (not recorded which). The receptors originated from a male donor with ankylosing spondylitis or in good health (not recorded which). Each CDR3 is given without its conserved first and last residue. The D gene is left open where the match is weak.

j_call d_call v_call cdr3_aa
TRBJ1-2 TRBD1 TRBV6-1 ASSAGQYYGYT
TRBJ2-7 NA TRBV3-1 ASSPHIESNEQY
TRBJ2-1 TRBD2 TRBV7-9 ASSTRLAGGVSNEQF
TRBJ2-7 NA TRBV27 TSSPTTFYEQY
TRBJ2-3 NA TRBV9 ASSPRTSTDTQY
TRBJ2-2 NA TRBV5-1 ASSLEPLPGTGELF
TRBJ2-2 NA TRBV12-3/TRBV12-4 ASSEGGGMSR
TRBJ2-5 TRBD1 TRBV7-9 ASSGQGIGETQY
TRBJ2-2 TRBD1 TRBV6-5 ASSYLGQTANTGELF
TRBJ2-3 NA TRBV11-2 ASSLDTGTDTQY
TRBJ1-2 TRBD1 TRBV6-1 ASSLGEGAPEQYT
TRBJ2-2 TRBD2 TRBV12-5 ASGSGSLTGELF
TRBJ2-5 NA TRBV6-5 ASSSGEGKTQY
TRBJ1-2 TRBD1 TRBV5-1 ASSPRDRGYT
TRBJ1-6 NA TRBV19 ASSMEGIENSPLH
TRBJ1-1 NA TRBV5-1 ASSLSQQNTEAF
TRBJ2-5 TRBD1 TRBV6-2/TRBV6-3 ASSLGTGDQETQY
TRBJ2-5 NA TRBV27 ASSPQGGREETQY
TRBJ2-7 NA TRBV5-6 ASTLGTSTYEQY
TRBJ2-6 NA TRBV27 ASSSKLHTGYLSGANVLT
TRBJ2-3 NA TRBV19 ASSIRGQAGDTQY
TRBJ2-1 TRBD2 TRBV12-3/TRBV12-4 ASSLRLAGGTANEQF
TRBJ1-2 TRBD1 TRBV2 ASQGQGQTGYGYT
TRBJ1-1 TRBD1 TRBV18 ASLRTGKTEAF
TRBJ2-5 TRBD1 TRBV6-2/TRBV6-3 ASSPDTGGSETQY
TRBJ2-7 NA TRBV5-4 ASSPGGGQYHEQY
TRBJ1-1 NA TRBV12-3/TRBV12-4 ASSSREGNTEAF
TRBJ2-5 NA TRBV6-5 ASNYGATREETQY
TRBJ2-7 TRBD2 TRBV6-2/TRBV6-3 ASSRLAGAYEQY
TRBJ1-6 NA TRBV11-2 ASSRGSYNSPLH
TRBJ2-5 TRBD2 TRBV5-1 ASSVSDSGGQETQY
TRBJ2-3 TRBD2 TRBV9 ASSATGTTTSTDTQY
TRBJ1-6 NA TRBV20-1 SATPGAYNSPLH
TRBJ2-7 TRBD1 TRBV5-1 ASSRTGDEVEQY
TRBJ2-2 NA TRBV7-9 ASMANGGTGELF
TRBJ1-4 NA TRBV2 ASRGYRSTNEKLF
TRBJ2-3 NA TRBV27 ASSSPLEGRRQSTDTQY
TRBJ2-3 TRBD2 TRBV6-1 ASRPQRGGTDTQY
TRBJ2-2 TRBD1 TRBV20-1 SARDPRTGSGELF
TRBJ2-1 NA TRBV20-1 SASSGLYNEQF